These T cell receptor beta chains were read from a single sample in a study of cytomegalovirus exposure and HLA in healthy donors. TCRdb keeps only in-frame clones here, not all; method: immunoSEQ multiplex PCR. In all, the sample yields roughly 110,000 clones. The sequenced sample consisted of PBMCs. Receptors originate from a man aged 40-50 years in good health and CMV-seropositive. The CDR3 runs from the conserved cysteine through the conserved F or W. Each record gives: J gene, V gene, D gene, CDR3 DNA, CDR3 protein. A D gene is named only where the DNA matches it firmly.

j_gene: TRBJ1-5; v_gene: TRBV28; d_gene: TRBD1; CDR3nt: TGTGCCAGCAAGGGAACAGGGGGCAACCAGCCCCAGCATTTT; CDR3aa: CASKGTGGNQPQHF
j_gene: TRBJ1-3; v_gene: TRBV12-5; d_gene: NA; CDR3nt: TGTGCTAGTGGTTTGGATGTCGGCAGGTCCTCTGGAAACACCATATATTTT; CDR3aa: CASGLDVGRSSGNTIYF
j_gene: TRBJ1-2; v_gene: TRBV6-1; d_gene: TRBD1; CDR3nt: TGTGCCAGCAGTGATCTCGGGACAGGGATCTATGGCTACACCTTC; CDR3aa: CASSDLGTGIYGYTF
j_gene: TRBJ2-2; v_gene: TRBV7-2; d_gene: NA; CDR3nt: TGTGCCAGCAGCTTAGCCTTGCGACTGAGCACCGGGGAGCTGTTTTTT; CDR3aa: CASSLALRLSTGELFF
j_gene: TRBJ2-2; v_gene: TRBV29-1; d_gene: NA; CDR3nt: TGCAGCGTAACAGGATCCCACACCGGGGAGCTGTTTTTT; CDR3aa: CSVTGSHTGELFF
j_gene: TRBJ2-7; v_gene: TRBV7-2; d_gene: TRBD1; CDR3nt: TGTGCCAGCAGCTTAGAGTGGGGACAGTACTACGAGCAGTACTTC; CDR3aa: CASSLEWGQYYEQYF
j_gene: TRBJ2-7; v_gene: TRBV6-1; d_gene: NA; CDR3nt: TGTGCCAGCACCGTAGATAGGTCGAGGCTCGAGCAGTACTTC; CDR3aa: CASTVDRSRLEQYF
j_gene: TRBJ2-1; v_gene: TRBV10-1; d_gene: NA; CDR3nt: TGCGCCAGCAGTCGGGTGCAGGGCGGCTCCTACAATGAGCAGTTCTTC; CDR3aa: CASSRVQGGSYNEQFF
j_gene: TRBJ2-3; v_gene: TRBV5-4; d_gene: TRBD1; CDR3nt: TGTGCCAGCAGCTGGCCGGGACAGGCGACAGATACGCAGTATTTT; CDR3aa: CASSWPGQATDTQYF
j_gene: TRBJ2-5; v_gene: TRBV7-2; d_gene: NA; CDR3nt: TGTGCCAGCAGCTTATTTTCAGGGGTTAGGGAGACCCAGTACTTC; CDR3aa: CASSLFSGVRETQYF
j_gene: TRBJ2-7; v_gene: TRBV10-1; d_gene: TRBD1; CDR3nt: TGCGCCAGCAGTGAAGCCTCCGGGACAGGGATTTACGAGCAGTACTTC; CDR3aa: CASSEASGTGIYEQYF
j_gene: TRBJ2-7; v_gene: TRBV29-1; d_gene: NA; CDR3nt: TGCAGCGTTGAGGACAGCTACGAGCAGTACTTC; CDR3aa: CSVEDSYEQYF
j_gene: TRBJ1-2; v_gene: TRBV5-6; d_gene: NA; CDR3nt: TGTGCCAGCAGCTTCCCAGGGTTTGGCTACACCTTC; CDR3aa: CASSFPGFGYTF
j_gene: TRBJ2-7; v_gene: TRBV6-5; d_gene: NA; CDR3nt: TGTGCCAGCAGTTCCTTAGACAGCCATGAGCAGTACTTC; CDR3aa: CASSSLDSHEQYF
j_gene: TRBJ2-2; v_gene: TRBV2; d_gene: NA; CDR3nt: TGTGCCAGCAGTGGTGCGATTGGTTACGGGGAGCTGTTTTTT; CDR3aa: CASSGAIGYGELFF